These 5 T cell receptor beta chains were all obtained from the same sample, sequenced in a study of post-analysis software for immune sequencing data. Study conclusions and caveats: The study found TRBV5-6, TRBV5-1 and TRBV20-1 among roughly 5 TRBV segments more frequent in patients than controls.

Their recognized antigens are unknown. Unique molecular identifiers were carried by the TCR beta cDNA libraries. TCRdb reanalysed the PCR reads using MiXCR and keeps one entry per CDR3 protein. The sample shows 650,000 to 850,000 distinct CDR3 sequences, roughly half of them seen only once. The sequenced sample was blood. All receptors come from a girl aged 5 to 17 with multiple sclerosis.

V is TRBV29-1 and J is TRBJ1-2, with 7 bases aligning to TRBD1. Looked up from germline, CDR1 is SQVTM and CDR2 is ANQGSEA. This CDR3 region has 15 residues. Trimming at V came to 6 bases and at J to 0 bases, leaving 10 bases not matched to a gene. The CDR3 loop reads CSVGNPGQPNYGYTF. CDR3 coding DNA: TGCAGCGTGGGCAATCCGGGACAGCCTAACTATGGCTACACCTTC.

This clonotype showed up many times. The chain recombines TRBV20-1 with TRBJ2-5; TRBD2 might be the D (6 bases). From germline, CDR1 is DFQATT and CDR2 SNEGSKA (reference sequence). Trimming stripped 1 base from V and 2 bases from J, with 11 bases between. The length of the CDR3 is 14 residues. The DNA of the CDR3 is TGCAGTGCTAGAGTGGGGGACTTTCAAGAGACCCAGTACTTC. Protein: CSARVGDFQETQYF.

V usage is TRBV29-1 and J usage is TRBJ2-5, with D tentatively TRBD2 (7 bases). Trimming took off 7 bases at V and 4 bases at J, with 16 bases between the two ends. Germline V gives CDR1 SQVTM, CDR2 ANQGSEA. The CDR3 is 13 amino acids. The DNA for the CDR3 is TGCAGCGCCCAGGGGCGGGAGCGAGAGACCCAGTACTTC. Translated, it gives CSAQGRERETQYF.

This sequence joins TRBV27 and TRBJ2-1; perhaps TRBD2 as D (6 bases). The CDR3 is 16 residues long. Germline CDR1 and CDR2: MNHEY and SMNVEV (reference sequence). V was shortened by 0 bases and J by 0 bases, with 9 bases between the two germline ends. The CDR3 DNA sequence: TGTGCCAGCAGTTTATCTAGCGGTACCTCCTACAATGAGCAGTTCTTC. It encodes CASSLSSGTSYNEQFF.

The chain is built from TRBV7-9 and TRBJ2-5; a weak D match, TRBD2 (6 bases). The end of the DNA aligns better with TRBJ2-7, so the J call may be wrong. This CDR3 spans 14 amino acids. Germline CDR1 SEHNR, CDR2 FQNEAQ (reference sequence). In DNA form, the CDR3 reads TGTGCCAGCAGCCCCGGGCGCGGGGACTACGAGCAGTACTTC. It translates to CASSPGRGDYEQYF.